This T cell receptor beta chain was captured by sequencing in a study of glioma-infiltrating T cells after dendritic cell vaccination. Whole-study context: At biweekly intervals, patients got three intradermal dendritic cell vaccine injections.

CDR3 length: 15 residues. The V and J ends lost 2 bases and 5 bases, in that order; junction bases with no gene match: 6. Germline V gene data show CDR1 as SGHNT and CDR2 as YENEEA. With regard to this clone: As yet, its antigen is unknown.

Up to about 2 ug genomic DNA was used for TCRB CDR3 amplification. The PCR used 60 V beta and 13 J beta primers. Assay used: immunoSEQ multiplex PCR; TCRdb lists only in-frame clones, some missing. The top ten hold about 12% of the sample, which has approximately 100,000 clones, more than 80% seen once. Study results and limitations: Estimated pretreatment TIL content predicted outcome after dendritic cell vaccination.

This clonotype originated in a human donor with glioblastoma. The chain recombines TRBV11-3 with TRBJ2-1, with 7 bases fitting TRBD1. This specimen consisted of blood, obtained before dendritic cell vaccination. This CDR3 is CASSLQVGQNNEQFF. The CDR3 nucleotides are TGTGCCAGCAGCTTACAAGTGGGACAGAACAATGAGCAGTTCTTC.